The subject of this entry is one TCR beta chain. Antigen specificity is unknown. Primers: 60 Vbeta forward and 13 Jbeta reverse. The table came from immunoSEQ multiplex PCR; TCRdb's copy has only in-frame clones and leaves some out. The sample holds about 110,000 clones; just over 75% are singletons and the top ten take around 15%. The source of the sample is a study of cytomegalovirus exposure and HLA in healthy donors. Study information: Of the donors genotyped, several hundred in all, 75% to 85% fell in the Caucasian-associated ancestry cluster. Study-level points and caveats: Sequences of the TCR beta chain were said to predict the HLA-A and HLA-B alleles of most subjects accurately. CMV serostatus was the sole immune exposure information available. It was reported that the classifier diagnosed cytomegalovirus status with high specificity and sensitivity in both the original and validation cohorts.

The sample taken for sequencing was PBMCs. The source of this sequence is a man aged 25-45 years in good health and CMV-seropositive.

Written as DNA, the CDR3 is TGTGCCAGCGGGGGACTCGAGCAGTACTTC. It is translated as CASGGLEQYF. The chain recombines TRBV6-6 with TRBJ2-7; possibly TRBD2 for D (6 bases). The CDR3 has 10 amino acids. Between the trimmed V and J ends, which lost 8 bases and 6 bases, there was a span of 8 bases. The germline gives CDR1 MNHNY, CDR2 SVGAGI (reference sequence).